The 18 T cell receptor beta chains below come from one sample, sequenced in a study of blood T cell repertoires in COVID-19. The protocol was immunoSEQ multiplex PCR, while the TCRdb copy is restricted to in-frame clones and leaves out a portion. Of some 110,000 clones in the sample, roughly four fifths were seen once. The sequenced sample consisted of peripheral blood. Receptors originate from a woman aged 80 or older with acute or convalescent COVID-19.

This chain connects TRBV19 to TRBJ2-1, with D possibly being TRBD2 (6 bases). Trimming left V 3 bases short and J 6 bases short, with 9 bases between. The CDR3 runs to 13 residues. Germline CDR1 is LNHDA and CDR2 is SQIVND (reference sequence). In DNA form, the CDR3 reads TGTGCCAGTAGTATTTTCGGGGGCAATGAGCAGTTCTTC. Translating it yields CASSIFGGNEQFF.

The chain joins TRBV7-9 to TRBJ1-1; D remains unclear. Deletions cut 5 bases from V and 4 bases from J, with 8 bases between. CDR1 and CDR2 (germline): SEHNR, FQNEAQ (reference sequence). CDR3 size: 12 residues. In DNA, the CDR3 is TGTGCCAGCAGCGCAGATCTCACTGAAGCTTTCTTT. This sequence encodes CASSADLTEAFF. Complete variable domain (other parts from reference TRBV7-9 and TRBJ1-1): DTGVSQNPRHKITKRGQNVTFRCDPISEHNRLYWYRQTLGQGPEFLTYFQNEAQLEKSRLLSDRFSAERPKGSFSTLEIQRTEQGDSAMYLCASSADLTEAFFGQGTRLTVV.

The chain has TRBV19 and TRBJ1-1; D possibly corresponds to TRBD1 (6 bases). Between the trimmed V and J ends, which lost 7 bases and 3 bases, there was a span of 24 bases. Germline CDR1 LNHDA, CDR2 SQIVND (reference sequence). The CDR3 is 17 amino acids. CDR3 DNA sequence: TGTGCCAGTATCCCCGGCCCTAGGGACACGGGTTACACTGAAGCTTTCTTT. Its protein product is CASIPGPRDTGYTEAFF. Supplemented by reference TRBV19 and TRBJ1-1, the full variable domain reads DGGITQSPKYLFRKEGQNVTLSCEQNLNHDAMYWYRQDPGQGLRLIYYSQIVNDFQKGDIAEGYSVSREKKESFPLTVTSAQKNPTAFYLCASIPGPRDTGYTEAFFGQGTRLTVV.

The gene calls are TRBV9 and TRBJ1-1, with 9 bases lining up with TRBD1. There are 16 residues in the CDR3. The germline V gene has CDR1 SGDLS and CDR2 YYNGEE. The trim removed 1 base at V and 10 bases at J, leaving 14 bases unmatched. The CDR3 nucleotides are TGTGCCAGCAGCGTAAGAGCCCTACAGGGGGCGGGGGGAGCTTTCTTT. It specifies CASSVRALQGAGGAFF.

This clone has just one count. This chain links TRBV15 with TRBJ2-1; D might be TRBD2 (6 bases). Germline V gene lookup returns CDR1 LNHNV and CDR2 YYDKDF (reference sequence). Trimming shortened V by 3 bases and J by 7 bases, and 16 bases separated the two germline ends. The CDR3 consists of 15 residues. The CDR3 loop is CATSRGGLEGNEQFF. The CDR3 DNA reads TGTGCCACCAGCAGGGGGGGACTGGAGGGGAATGAGCAGTTCTTC.

The rearrangement joins TRBV19 to TRBJ2-3; D is perhaps TRBD2 (5 bases). Trimming took off 5 bases at V and 2 bases at J, with 8 bases between the two ends. This CDR3 is 13 amino acids long. Per the germline V gene, CDR1 is LNHDA and CDR2 is SQIVND (reference sequence). CDR3 nucleotide sequence: TGTGCCAGTAGTTCCCGGGACACAGATACGCAGTATTTT. Translation gives CASSSRDTDTQYF.

This clone was observed once. The rearrangement links TRBV28 to TRBJ1-4, with 7 positions matching TRBD1. Germline values: CDR1 MDHEN, CDR2 SYDVKM. This CDR3 is 15 amino acids long. The trim removed 5 bases at V and 8 bases at J, leaving 11 bases unmatched. This CDR3 is CASSDPGGGEEKLFF. DNA of the CDR3: TGTGCCAGCAGTGACCCAGGGGGTGGAGAGGAAAAACTGTTTTTT.

The chain combines TRBV30 with TRBJ2-5; tentative D call: TRBD1 (6 bases). Germline V gene lookup returns CDR1 GTSNPN and CDR2 SVGIG (reference sequence). The V gene lost 7 bases and the J gene lost 0 bases, with 15 bases spanning the gap. CDR3 size: 14 residues. In DNA form, the CDR3 reads TGTGCCTTGGGGGCGAGGGGCTACCAAGAGACCCAGTACTTC. It translates to CALGARGYQETQYF.

This clone was seen a handful of times. The genes are TRBV11-3 and TRBJ2-2; perhaps TRBD2 as D (5 bases). CDR1 is SGHNT and CDR2 is YENEEA in the germline V gene. The CDR3 spans 14 residues. Trimming took off 7 bases at V and 2 bases at J, with 11 bases between the two ends. CDR3 residues: CASKGAVNTGELFF. The CDR3 nucleotides are TGTGCCAGCAAGGGAGCAGTTAACACCGGGGAGCTGTTTTTT. The full variable domain, its missing parts supplied by reference TRBV11-3 and TRBJ2-2, is EAGVVQSPRYKIIEKKQPVAFWCNPISGHNTLYWYLQNLGQGPELLIRYENEEAVDDSQLPKDRFSAERLKGVDSTLKIQPAELGDSAVYLCASKGAVNTGELFFGEGSRLTVL.

The rearrangement links TRBV10-3 to TRBJ1-1; TRBD1 matches 7 bases. This CDR3 region has 13 residues. Germline V gene sequence: CDR1 ENHRY, CDR2 SYGVKD. The J segment lost 3 bases and the V segment lost 6 bases, leaving 4 bases of the junction unmatched. The CDR3 sequence: CAIRRTGDTEAFF. DNA of the CDR3: TGTGCCATCAGGCGGACAGGCGACACTGAAGCTTTCTTT.

The V and J genes are TRBV5-6 and TRBJ2-2, with 7 bases lining up with TRBD1. The CDR3 consists of 14 residues. Losses at the gene ends were 4 bases for V and 7 bases for J; bases not matched to a gene: 7. Germline values: CDR1 SGHDT, CDR2 YYEEEE. The CDR3 sequence is CASSRDRLIGELFF. CDR3 coding DNA: TGTGCCAGCAGCCGGGACAGACTTATCGGGGAGCTGTTTTTT.

As DNA, the CDR3 is TGTGCCAGCAGCTCCTTAGCCCACGAGCAGTACGTC. It is translated as CASSSLAHEQYV. The J gene is TRBJ2-7, the V gene TRBV5-4; D not certain. The CDR3 is 12 amino acids. The V gene lost 3 bases and the J gene lost 5 bases, with 9 bases spanning the gap. Germline V gives CDR1 SGHNT, CDR2 YYREEE (reference sequence).

V gene TRBV6-5 combines with J gene TRBJ1-2, with D perhaps TRBD1 (6 bases). Germline CDR1 reads MNHEY; CDR2 reads SVGAGI. The CDR3 covers 12 residues. V was pared by 7 bases and J by 7 bases, with 13 bases between. CDR3 bases: TGTGCCAGCACTAACACAGGGTCTGGCTACACCTTC. Its translation is CASTNTGSGYTF.

The gene calls are TRBV9 and TRBJ1-2; the D gene is possibly TRBD1 (5 bases). The V end was cut by 4 bases, the J end by 1 base, with 11 bases between. In germline, CDR1 is SGDLS, CDR2 YYNGEE. This CDR3 contains 14 residues. The CDR3 sequence is CASSQTVINYGYTF. The CDR3 region has the DNA TGTGCCAGCAGCCAGACAGTGATTAACTATGGCTACACCTTC.

This clone has just a few counts. The chain couples TRBV11-3 to TRBJ1-6; 7 bases match TRBD1. V lost 4 bases and J lost 4; bases outside the gene matches: 4. CDR1 SGHNT and CDR2 YENEEA come from the germline V gene. The CDR3 runs to 15 residues. CDR3 nucleotide sequence: TGTGCCAGCAGCTCCCGGGACAGTTATAATTCACCCCTCCACTTT. It encodes CASSSRDSYNSPLHF. Together with reference TRBV11-3 and TRBJ1-6, the CDR3 gives the full variable domain: EAGVVQSPRYKIIEKKQPVAFWCNPISGHNTLYWYLQNLGQGPELLIRYENEEAVDDSQLPKDRFSAERLKGVDSTLKIQPAELGDSAVYLCASSSRDSYNSPLHFGNGTRLTVT.

The chain joins TRBV5-1 to TRBJ2-6, with a tentative D call TRBD1 (5 bases). CDR3 length: 17 residues. The germline V gene encodes CDR1 SGHRS and CDR2 YFSETQ. The V and J ends lost 3 bases and 2 bases respectively, with 15 bases between them. CDR3 nucleotides: TGCGCCAGCAGCTCGCGACAGTCTTCAACTGGGGCCAACGTCCTGACTTTC. This encodes CASSSRQSSTGANVLTF.

The chain recombines TRBV5-6 with TRBJ2-2; D ambiguous. The CDR3 totals 16 residues. Germline V gives CDR1 SGHDT, CDR2 YYEEEE. Deletions cut 3 bases from V and 3 bases from J, with 15 bases between. CDR3 sequence: CASSYSPRMDTGELFF. In DNA, the CDR3 is TGTGCCAGCAGCTACTCCCCCAGGATGGACACCGGGGAGCTGTTTTTT.

This chain links TRBV5-6 with TRBJ2-7, with 8 positions matching TRBD1. In germline, CDR1 is SGHDT, CDR2 YYEEEE. The length of the CDR3 is 15 residues. J was trimmed by 0 bases and V by 0 bases; bases with no gene match: 2. The CDR3 nucleotides are TGTGCCAGCAGCTTGGGGGACAGGCTCTCCTACGAGCAGTACGTC. Its translation is CASSLGDRLSYEQYV.